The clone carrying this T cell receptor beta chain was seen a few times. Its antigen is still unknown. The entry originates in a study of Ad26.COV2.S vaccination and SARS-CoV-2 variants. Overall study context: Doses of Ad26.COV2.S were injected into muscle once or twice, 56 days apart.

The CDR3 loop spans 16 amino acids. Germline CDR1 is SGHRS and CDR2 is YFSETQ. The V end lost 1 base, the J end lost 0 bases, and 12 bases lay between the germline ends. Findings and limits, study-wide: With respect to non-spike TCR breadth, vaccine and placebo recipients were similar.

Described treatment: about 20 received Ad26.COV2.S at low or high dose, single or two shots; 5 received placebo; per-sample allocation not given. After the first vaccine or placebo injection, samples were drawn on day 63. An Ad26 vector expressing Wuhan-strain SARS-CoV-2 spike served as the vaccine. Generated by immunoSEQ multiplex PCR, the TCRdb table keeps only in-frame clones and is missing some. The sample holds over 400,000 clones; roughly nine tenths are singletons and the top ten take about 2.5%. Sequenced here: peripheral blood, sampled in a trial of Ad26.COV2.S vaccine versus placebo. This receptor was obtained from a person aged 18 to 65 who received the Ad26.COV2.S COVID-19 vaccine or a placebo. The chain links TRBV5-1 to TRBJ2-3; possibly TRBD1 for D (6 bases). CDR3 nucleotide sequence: TGCGCCAGCAGCTTGAGGGGGAACCCTAGCACAGATACGCAGTATTTT. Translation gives CASSLRGNPSTDTQYF.